These 20 T cell receptor beta chains came from one sample sequenced in a study of control samples from healthy donors and cancer patients. Produced via immunoSEQ multiplex PCR; TCRdb's table is partial and in-frame only. In the table there are over 75,000 clones, 75% to 95% of which are singletons. The source material was blood. The source is a young man in good health.

The chain has TRBV18 and TRBJ2-3; 7 positions agree with TRBD1. The V gene end was trimmed by 4 bases and the J gene end by 0 bases; junction bases not matched to a gene: 1. Germline values: CDR1 KGHSH, CDR2 LQKENI. The CDR3 is 14 amino acids. The CDR3 loop is CASSLGQSTDTQYF. CDR3 nucleotides: TGTGCCAGCTCACTGGGACAGAGCACAGATACGCAGTATTTT.

The CDR3 DNA follows: TGTGCCAGCAGCGCAGACAGGAACACTGAAGCTTTCTTT. This encodes CASSADRNTEAFF. The V gene is TRBV11-2, the J gene TRBJ1-1; D perhaps matches TRBD1 (5 bases). CDR3 size: 13 residues. V lost 5 bases and J lost 1, with 8 bases in between. In germline, CDR1 is SGHAT, CDR2 FQNNGV. Supplemented by reference TRBV11-2 and TRBJ1-1, the full variable domain reads EAGVAQSPRYKIIEKRQSVAFWCNPISGHATLYWYQQILGQGPKLLIQFQNNGVVDDSQLPKDRFSAERLKGVDSTLKIQPAKLEDSAVYLCASSADRNTEAFFGQGTRLTVV.

This rearrangement joins TRBV30 to TRBJ1-4; 7 nucleotides match TRBD1. V gave up 5 bases and J gave up 1 base; unmatched junction bases: 7. The germline CDR1 and CDR2 sequences are GTSNPN and SVGIG (reference sequence). The CDR3 loop spans 15 amino acids. The CDR3 nucleotides read TGTGCCTGGGATCGACAGGGAGGAACTAATGAAAAACTGTTTTTT. Residues: CAWDRQGGTNEKLFF.

The chain links TRBV19 to TRBJ1-2; tentatively, D is TRBD1 (6 bases). The CDR3 totals 15 residues. The germline V and J ends were trimmed by 8 bases and 1 base, with 17 bases remaining between them. CDR1 and CDR2 from the germline V gene are LNHDA and SQIVND (reference sequence). CDR3 coding DNA: TGTGCCAGTTGCCCCGGGACACCTTATAACTATGGCTACACCTTC. This gives the protein CASCPGTPYNYGYTF.

This sequence joins TRBV10-1 and TRBJ2-7; possible D gene TRBD1, 6 bases. V was pared by 6 bases and J by 6 bases, with 21 bases between. Per the germline V gene, CDR1 is WNHNN and CDR2 is SYGVQD (reference sequence). The CDR3 loop spans 15 amino acids. CDR3 in amino acids: CASRPGQNDTREQYF. CDR3 coding DNA: TGCGCCAGCAGGCCCGGACAGAATGATACCCGCGAGCAGTACTTC.

The rearrangement joins TRBV2 to TRBJ1-2, with D possibly matching TRBD1 (6 bases). Per germline, CDR1 SNHLY and CDR2 FYNNEI. The CDR3 length is 14 residues. Deletions cut 6 bases from V and 1 base from J, with 12 bases between. The CDR3 nucleotides are TGTGCCAGCAGGAGGACAGATTTTAACTATGGCTACACCTTC. Amino acid sequence: CASRRTDFNYGYTF.

This chain joins TRBV11-3 and TRBJ2-5; TRBD1 aligns across 9 bases. The CDR3 is 15 residues long. Trimming removed 5 bases from V and 4 bases from J; junction bases left unmatched: 8. Germline CDR1 is SGHNT and CDR2 is YENEEA. CDR3 in DNA: TGTGCCAGCAGCCCGGGACAGGGTGAGCCAGAGACCCAGTACTTC. Protein sequence: CASSPGQGEPETQYF.

The table lists this clone with a count of one. The rearrangement uses TRBV19 and TRBJ2-3; D gene ambiguous. The V gene's germline CDR1 is LNHDA and CDR2 SQIVND (reference sequence). V lost 7 bases and J 0 bases, leaving 11 bases between the germline ends. This CDR3 is 14 amino acids long. Written as DNA, the CDR3 is TGTGCCAGTACATCTTCCTCTAGCACAGATACGCAGTATTTT. It codes for CASTSSSSTDTQYF.

V and J are TRBV19 and TRBJ2-5; maybe TRBD1 (6 bases). The CDR3 has 14 residues. V was clipped by 3 bases and J by 0 bases, with 8 bases between them. Germline V lookup: CDR1 LNHDA, CDR2 SQIVND (reference sequence). This chain's CDR3 is CASSITGYQETQYF. The CDR3 DNA sequence: TGTGCCAGTAGTATCACAGGGTACCAAGAGACCCAGTACTTC.

The chain links TRBV6-1 to TRBJ2-2; 9 bases are shared with TRBD2. The germline V gene encodes CDR1 MNHNS and CDR2 SASEGT. After removal of 4 bases from V and 1 base from J, the junction contained 4 bases not matched to a gene. CDR3 length equals 16 residues. Written as DNA, the CDR3 is TGTGCCAGCAGTGCCAAGACTAGCGGGAACACCGGGGAGCTGTTTTTT. It translates to CASSAKTSGNTGELFF.

This clone was counted once. The chain carries TRBV4-3 and TRBJ2-7; D uncertain. Per germline, CDR1 LGHNA and CDR2 YSLEER. The CDR3 length is 15 residues. The V gene lost 0 bases and the J gene lost 4 bases, with 13 bases spanning the gap. CDR3 DNA: TGCGCCAGCAGCCAAGAAAAGGTAGTCACTTACGAGCAGTACTTC. Translation: CASSQEKVVTYEQYF.

V usage is TRBV4-2 and J usage is TRBJ1-2, with TRBD1 identical over 8 bases. The CDR3 has 17 residues. Germline trimming cut 0 bases from V and 3 bases from J; bases unmatched to any gene: 9. Germline values: CDR1 LGHNA, CDR2 YNFKEQ. This CDR3 is CASSQDILGQDHYGYTF. Written as DNA, the CDR3 is TGTGCCAGCAGCCAAGATATTTTGGGACAGGACCACTATGGCTACACCTTC.

The chain couples TRBV4-1 to TRBJ1-1, with D unresolved. V was trimmed by 0 bases and J by 5 bases, leaving 13 bases between them. Germline CDR1 MGHRA, CDR2 YSYEKL. The CDR3 spans 15 residues. CDR3: CASSQDQAPRTEAFF. The DNA for the CDR3 is TGCGCCAGCAGCCAAGATCAGGCCCCGAGGACTGAAGCTTTCTTT.

The chain recombines TRBV19 with TRBJ2-1, with TRBD1 matching over 9 bases. The V segment lost 6 bases and the J segment 9 bases; nucleotides outside the gene matches: 9. Germline V gene sequence: CDR1 LNHDA, CDR2 SQIVND (reference sequence). The CDR3 totals 14 residues. CDR3 sequence reads: CASSPGQGTVEQFF. For the CDR3, the DNA is TGTGCCAGTAGCCCGGGACAGGGAACGGTTGAGCAGTTCTTC.

The gene calls are TRBV30 and TRBJ1-2; D is perhaps TRBD1 (5 bases). Germline V gene lookup returns CDR1 GTSNPN and CDR2 SVGIG (reference sequence). V was trimmed by 5 bases and J by 4 bases, leaving 14 bases between them. This CDR3 is 13 amino acids long. The CDR3 DNA is TGTGCCTGGGCAGGGCCCCCTCTCTATGGCTACACCTTC. It is translated as CAWAGPPLYGYTF.

The chain links TRBV10-2 to TRBJ2-5; D uncertain. Trimming left V 5 bases short and J 5 bases short, with 9 bases between. CDR3 length equals 12 residues. Germline loops: CDR1 WSHSY, CDR2 SAAADI. CDR3 loop: CASSYFGETQYF. The CDR3 DNA reads TGCGCCAGCAGTTATTTCGGGGAGACCCAGTACTTC.

CDR3 residues: CASSDRDRDRSPLHF. The CDR3 nucleotides read TGTGCCAGCAGTGACAGGGACAGGGACCGTTCACCCCTCCACTTT. The genes are TRBV6-1 and TRBJ1-6, with TRBD1 matching over 9 bases. This CDR3 contains 15 residues. CDR1 and CDR2 from the germline V gene are MNHNS and SASEGT. V lost 3 bases and J lost 9; bases outside the gene matches: 6.

The genes are TRBV6-1 and TRBJ2-1; D possibly uses TRBD1 or TRBD2 (5 bases each). The CDR3 runs 15 residues. Germline assignment: CDR1 MNHNS and CDR2 SASEGT. V lost 2 bases to trimming and J lost 7 bases, with 15 bases between them. The CDR3 sequence is CASSEPGASRNEQFF. The CDR3 DNA sequence: TGTGCCAGCAGTGAACCCGGGGCTTCGCGAAATGAGCAGTTCTTC.

The chain is built from TRBV7-2 and TRBJ1-3; 8 nucleotides agree with TRBD1. This CDR3 is built from 17 residues. The junction had 14 bases not matched to a gene; V was cut back by 5 bases and J by 5 bases. The germline V gene has CDR1 SGHTA and CDR2 FQGNSA. DNA of the CDR3: TGTGCCAGCAGCAAAGTTATCGGACAGGGTGGAAGAAACACCATATATTTT. It yields the protein CASSKVIGQGGRNTIYF.

This clone appeared a single time. The CDR3 region is CASSPRDRGGTEAFF. CDR3 DNA sequence: TGTGCCAGCAGCCCCCGGGACAGGGGGGGCACTGAAGCTTTCTTT. The J gene is TRBJ1-1, the V gene TRBV3-1 (or the pseudogene TRBV3-2); TRBD1 matches at 11 bases. CDR3 size: 15 residues. In germline, CDR1 is LGHDT, CDR2 YNNKEL (reference sequence). J gave up 4 bases and V 4 bases, and 5 bases lay outside the gene matches.